Following are 18 T cell receptor beta chains from one sample sequenced in a study of OX40 agonist ivuxolimab in advanced cancers. Assay used: immunoSEQ multiplex PCR; TCRdb lists only in-frame clones, some missing. The table lists about 56,000 clones, approximately 83% of them singletons. The sequences come from CD4+ or CD8+ T cells sorted from blood, collected in a trial of the OX40 agonist ivuxolimab. These receptors originate from an adult with an advanced solid tumor such as melanoma, head and neck, liver or kidney cancer.

The chain carries TRBV7-9 and TRBJ2-1; D is uncertain. This CDR3 comprises 13 residues. Germline assignment: CDR1 SEHNR and CDR2 FQNEAQ (reference sequence). The V and J ends lost 1 base and 0 bases respectively, with 1 base between them. CDR3 protein: CASSLGSYNEQFF. Written as DNA, the CDR3 is TGTGCCAGCAGCTTAGGCTCCTACAATGAGCAGTTCTTC.

The chain recombines TRBV14 with TRBJ1-4; TRBD1 is a possible D gene (6 bases). The CDR3 sequence is 13 residues long. In germline, CDR1 is SGHDN, CDR2 FVKESK. Trimming left V 4 bases short and J 4 bases short, with 7 bases between. DNA of the CDR3: TGTGCCAGCAGCCGACAGGTTAATGAAAAACTGTTTTTT. It specifies CASSRQVNEKLFF.

The chain joins TRBV6-5 to TRBJ2-2; 7 nucleotides agree with TRBD2. CDR3 length: 14 residues. The J segment lost 7 bases and the V segment lost 8 bases, leaving 10 bases of the junction unmatched. Germline loops: CDR1 MNHEY, CDR2 SVGAGI. The DNA of the CDR3 is TGTGCCAGCCGGGAGGCCCCGGGCAGCGGGGAGCTGTTTTTT. Amino acid sequence: CASREAPGSGELFF.

Comment on this clone: Other DNA sequences from this sample encode an identical CDR3 as well. The rearrangement uses TRBV27 and TRBJ1-3; weak D call: TRBD1 (6 bases). Trimming removed 5 bases at V and 4 bases at J, with 9 bases between. From germline, CDR1 is MNHEY and CDR2 SMNVEV (reference sequence). The CDR3 spans 13 residues. The CDR3 region has the DNA TGTGCCAGCAGTAACAGGGCCGGAAACACCATATATTTT. It encodes CASSNRAGNTIYF.

There are a few counts of this clone. The rearrangement joins TRBV7-9 to TRBJ2-3, with 12 bases fitting TRBD2. V dropped 6 bases and J dropped 5; count of bases not matched to a gene: 6. CDR3 size: 15 residues. The V gene's germline CDR1 is SEHNR and CDR2 FQNEAQ (reference sequence). CDR3 sequence (DNA): TGTGCCAGCAGACCCGGGACTAGCGGGCTAGATACGCAGTATTTT. Protein sequence: CASRPGTSGLDTQYF.

The V gene is TRBV6-1, the J gene TRBJ1-2, with D possibly matching TRBD1 (6 bases). Germline loops: CDR1 MNHNS, CDR2 SASEGT. CDR3 length: 14 residues. The germline V and J ends were trimmed by 1 base and 8 bases, with 14 bases remaining between them. In nucleotides, the CDR3 is TGTGCCAGCAGTGAAGGCAGGGGTTCCGACGGCTACACCTTC. Its protein product is CASSEGRGSDGYTF.

V and J are TRBV6-1 and TRBJ1-5; 8 positions agree with TRBD1. V trimming: 8 bases; J trimming: 3 bases; junction bases outside the gene matches: 9. The germline V gene encodes CDR1 MNHNS and CDR2 SASEGT. The CDR3 is 15 amino acids. The CDR3 DNA is TGTGCCAGCGTAGGAGACAGGGGAATCAATCAGCCCCAGCATTTT. Translation: CASVGDRGINQPQHF.

This clone was seen more than once but under ten times. This chain uses TRBV27 with TRBJ1-2; a weak D match, TRBD1 (5 bases). Trimming took off 0 bases at V and 6 bases at J, with 17 bases between the two ends. CDR1 and CDR2 (germline): MNHEY, SMNVEV (reference sequence). The CDR3 length is 16 residues. CDR3 loop: CASSLSWQGWRDGYTF. CDR3 DNA sequence: TGTGCCAGCAGTTTATCCTGGCAGGGCTGGCGGGATGGCTACACCTTC.

The chain couples TRBV30 to TRBJ1-6, with D hard to call. This CDR3 comprises 13 residues. CDR1 and CDR2 from the germline V gene are GTSNPN and SVGIG (reference sequence). Trimming cost V 5 bases and J 5 bases, with 10 bases left between them. The CDR3: CAWLRGDNSPLHF. CDR3 nucleotides: TGTGCCTGGCTGCGCGGCGATAATTCACCCCTCCACTTT.

This clone has just one count. This chain joins TRBV18 and TRBJ2-3; D ambiguous. The V end was cut by 3 bases, the J end by 0 bases, with 4 bases between. The CDR3 is made up of 13 amino acids. The germline CDR1 and CDR2 sequences are KGHSH and LQKENI. Here the CDR3 DNA reads TGTGCCAGCTCACCCGGGAGCACAGATACGCAGTATTTT. Translation gives CASSPGSTDTQYF.

The genes are TRBV5-5 and TRBJ2-2; 8 bases fit TRBD2. CDR3 length equals 18 residues. With 4 bases clipped from V and 0 bases from J, the junction kept 11 bases outside the gene matches. CDR1 SGHKS and CDR2 YYEKEE come from the germline V gene (reference sequence). This CDR3 reads CASSRLGLAGANTGELFF. CDR3 nucleotides: TGTGCCAGCAGCCGATTGGGTCTAGCGGGTGCGAACACCGGGGAGCTGTTTTTT.

The chain joins TRBV25-1 to TRBJ2-3, with D perhaps TRBD1 or TRBD2 (5 bases each). CDR1 is MGHDK, CDR2 SYGVNS, per germline. The germline V and J ends were trimmed by 5 bases and 3 bases, with 15 bases remaining between them. The CDR3 runs to 15 residues. For the CDR3, the DNA is TGTGCCAGCAGTACTTTATCGGGGCAAACAGATACGCAGTATTTT. Protein sequence: CASSTLSGQTDTQYF.

The chain joins TRBV7-6 to TRBJ1-1; D is unclear. CDR3 length: 12 amino acids. V lost 4 bases, J lost 2 bases, and 5 bases lay in between. Germline V gives CDR1 SGHVS, CDR2 FNYEAQ. The CDR3 here is CASSSRNTEAFF. CDR3 nucleotides: TGTGCCAGCAGCTCCAGAAACACTGAAGCTTTCTTT.

The chain recombines TRBV18 with TRBJ2-2; 13 bases align to TRBD2. The CDR3 covers 17 residues. Unmatched junction bases numbered 4, after V lost 1 base and J lost 5 bases. Germline V lookup: CDR1 KGHSH, CDR2 LQKENI. CDR3 bases: TGTGCCAGCTCACCACTGGCGACTAGCGGGAGGACCGGGGAGCTGTTTTTT. This translates into CASSPLATSGRTGELFF.

V and J are TRBV29-1 and TRBJ2-1, with a tentative D call TRBD1 (5 bases). Per germline, CDR1 SQVTM and CDR2 ANQGSEA. This CDR3 has 11 residues. V was shortened by 5 bases and J by 8 bases, with 10 bases between the two germline ends. The CDR3 nucleotides read TGCAGCGTTACCAGGGCCCATGAGCAGTTCTTC. It translates to CSVTRAHEQFF.

As DNA, the CDR3 is TGTGCCAGCAGCCCCAGGGGGCGCCTAAGCACAGATACGCAGTATTTT. Translated, it gives CASSPRGRLSTDTQYF. The chain has TRBV11-2 and TRBJ2-3; 8 bases are shared with TRBD1. The CDR3 is made up of 16 amino acids. J was trimmed by 0 bases and V by 5 bases; bases with no gene match: 7. Germline loops: CDR1 SGHAT, CDR2 FQNNGV.

The chain combines TRBV11-2 with TRBJ2-2; possibly TRBD1 or TRBD2 for D (6 bases each). The CDR3 contains 16 residues. Germline-derived CDR1 and CDR2 are SGHAT and FQNNGV. Trimming removed 5 bases from V and 8 bases from J, with 21 bases in between. The CDR3 sequence: CASSPSGGVNSGELFF. The DNA of the CDR3 is TGTGCCAGCAGCCCCTCCGGGGGCGTTAATAGTGGGGAGCTGTTTTTT.

The rearrangement joins TRBV4-2 to TRBJ1-5; D uncertain. The CDR3 loop spans 13 amino acids. The V gene lost 0 bases and the J gene lost 5 bases, with 5 bases spanning the gap. Per the germline V gene, CDR1 is LGHNA and CDR2 is YNFKEQ. CDR3 nucleotides: TGTGCCAGCAGCCAAGATGAATATCAGCCCCAGCATTTT. This codes for CASSQDEYQPQHF.